What follows are 5 T cell receptor beta chains derived from one specimen sequenced in a study of cytomegalovirus exposure and HLA in healthy donors. Amplification used 60 Vbeta primers and 13 Jbeta primers. Here immunoSEQ multiplex PCR was the method, and the copy in TCRdb shows in-frame clones only, minus some. Its clone listing holds about 130,000 clones. The sequenced sample consisted of PBMCs. All receptors derive from a woman aged 40 to 55 in good health and CMV-seronegative.

This chain connects TRBV4-3 to TRBJ2-2; D is possibly TRBD1 (5 bases). Germline-derived CDR1 and CDR2 are LGHNA and YSLEER. There are 15 residues in the CDR3. Trimming shortened V by 2 bases and J by 3 bases, and 10 bases separated the two germline ends. The CDR3 bases are TGCGCCAGCAGCCAACACCGACAGCACACCGGGGAGCTGTTTTTT. The encoded protein is CASSQHRQHTGELFF.

The chain has TRBV6-5 and TRBJ2-1, with 7 nucleotides matching TRBD2. The germline CDR1 and CDR2 sequences are MNHEY and SVGAGI. V was clipped by 8 bases and J by 5 bases; unmatched bases: 6. CDR3 size: 13 residues. The CDR3 here is CASGDYLNNEQFF. The CDR3 DNA is TGTGCCAGCGGGGACTACCTCAACAATGAGCAGTTCTTC.

The rearrangement uses TRBV4-2 and TRBJ1-4; D gene unclear. V lost 3 bases, J lost 0 bases, and 8 bases lay in between. This CDR3 comprises 15 residues. Germline loops: CDR1 LGHNA, CDR2 YNFKEQ. CDR3 in amino acids: CASSHLLSTNEKLFF. In nucleotides, the CDR3 is TGTGCCAGCAGCCATCTCCTCTCAACTAATGAAAAACTGTTTTTT.

The chain links TRBV6-5 to TRBJ2-5; D is ambiguous. CDR1 MNHEY and CDR2 SVGAGI come from the germline V gene. V was trimmed by 6 bases and J by 1 base, leaving 9 bases between them. The CDR3 is 13 amino acids. The CDR3 DNA follows: TGTGCCAGCAGCCCCCAGGCCCAAGAGACCCAGTACTTC. It translates to CASSPQAQETQYF.

This sequence joins TRBV7-9 and TRBJ2-3; 9 bases line up with TRBD2. The V segment lost 3 bases and the J segment 3 bases; nucleotides outside the gene matches: 7. Germline lookup yields CDR1 SEHNR and CDR2 FQNEAQ (reference sequence). This CDR3 spans 16 amino acids. The DNA for the CDR3 is TGTGCCAGCAGCTTCTCGAGCGGGGGGCAGACAGATACGCAGTATTTT. This codes for CASSFSSGGQTDTQYF.